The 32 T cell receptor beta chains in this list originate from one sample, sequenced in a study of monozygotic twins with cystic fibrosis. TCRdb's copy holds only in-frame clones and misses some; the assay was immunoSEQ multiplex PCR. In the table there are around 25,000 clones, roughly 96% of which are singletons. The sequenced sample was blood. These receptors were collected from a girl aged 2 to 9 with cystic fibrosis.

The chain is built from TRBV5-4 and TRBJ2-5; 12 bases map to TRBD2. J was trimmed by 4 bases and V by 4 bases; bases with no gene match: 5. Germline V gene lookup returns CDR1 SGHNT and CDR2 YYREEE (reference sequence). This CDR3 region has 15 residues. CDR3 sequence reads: CASSPPGLAGETQYF. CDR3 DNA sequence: TGTGCCAGCAGCCCACCGGGACTAGCGGGAGAGACCCAGTACTTC.

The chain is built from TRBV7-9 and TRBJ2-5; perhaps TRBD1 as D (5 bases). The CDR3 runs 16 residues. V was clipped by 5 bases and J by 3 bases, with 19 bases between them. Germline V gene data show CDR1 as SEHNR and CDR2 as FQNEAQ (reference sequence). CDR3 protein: CASSPTHPQEKETQYF. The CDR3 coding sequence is TGTGCCAGCAGCCCGACCCACCCACAGGAGAAAGAGACCCAGTACTTC.

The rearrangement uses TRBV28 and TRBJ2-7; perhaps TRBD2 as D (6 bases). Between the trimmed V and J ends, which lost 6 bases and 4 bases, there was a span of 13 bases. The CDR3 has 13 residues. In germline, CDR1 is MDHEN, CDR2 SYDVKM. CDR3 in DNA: TGTGCCAGCAGCTCCGGGACTCTTTACGAGCAGTACTTC. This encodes CASSSGTLYEQYF.

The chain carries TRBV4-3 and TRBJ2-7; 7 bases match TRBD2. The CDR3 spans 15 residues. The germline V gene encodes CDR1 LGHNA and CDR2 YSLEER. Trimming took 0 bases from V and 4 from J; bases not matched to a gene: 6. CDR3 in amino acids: CASSQELGGRYEQYF. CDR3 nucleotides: TGCGCCAGCAGCCAAGAGTTGGGGGGGAGGTACGAGCAGTACTTC.

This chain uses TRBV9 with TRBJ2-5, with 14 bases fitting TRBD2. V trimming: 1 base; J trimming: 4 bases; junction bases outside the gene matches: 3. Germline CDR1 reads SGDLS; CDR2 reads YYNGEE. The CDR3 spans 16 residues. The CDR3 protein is CASSVRGLAGVETQYF. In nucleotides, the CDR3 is TGTGCCAGCAGCGTAAGGGGACTAGCGGGAGTAGAGACCCAGTACTTC.

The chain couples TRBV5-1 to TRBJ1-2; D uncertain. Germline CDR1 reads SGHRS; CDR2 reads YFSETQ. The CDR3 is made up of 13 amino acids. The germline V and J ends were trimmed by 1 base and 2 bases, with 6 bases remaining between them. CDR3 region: CASSLYGNYGYTF. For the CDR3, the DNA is TGCGCCAGCAGCTTGTACGGGAACTATGGCTACACCTTC.

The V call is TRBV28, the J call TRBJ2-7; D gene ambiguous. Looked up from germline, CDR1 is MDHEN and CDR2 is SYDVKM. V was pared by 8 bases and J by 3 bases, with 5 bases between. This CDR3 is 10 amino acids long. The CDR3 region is CASRDYEQYF. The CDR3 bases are TGTGCCAGCCGAGACTACGAGCAGTACTTC.

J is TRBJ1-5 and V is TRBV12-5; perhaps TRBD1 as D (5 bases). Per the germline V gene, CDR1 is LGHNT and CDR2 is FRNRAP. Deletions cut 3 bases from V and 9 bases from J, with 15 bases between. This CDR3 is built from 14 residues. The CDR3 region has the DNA TGTGCTAGTGGTTTAGGCCAGATTGGGGGGCCCCAGCATTTT. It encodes CASGLGQIGGPQHF.

This CDR3 is CASSLRRAETQYF. CDR3 sequence (DNA): TGTGCCAGCAGCTTACGCCGAGCAGAGACCCAGTACTTC. The V call is TRBV7-2, the J call TRBJ2-5; D gene uncertain. With 2 bases removed from V and 4 bases from J, the gap between germline ends came to 8 bases. Germline CDR1 and CDR2: SGHTA and FQGNSA. The CDR3 consists of 13 residues.

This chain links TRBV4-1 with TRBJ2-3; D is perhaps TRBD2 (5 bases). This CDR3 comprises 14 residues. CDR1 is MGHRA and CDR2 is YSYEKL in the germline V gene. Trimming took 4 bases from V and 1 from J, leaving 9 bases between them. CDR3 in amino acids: CASSPSGGTDTQYF. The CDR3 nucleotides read TGCGCCAGCAGCCCCTCCGGGGGCACAGATACGCAGTATTTT.

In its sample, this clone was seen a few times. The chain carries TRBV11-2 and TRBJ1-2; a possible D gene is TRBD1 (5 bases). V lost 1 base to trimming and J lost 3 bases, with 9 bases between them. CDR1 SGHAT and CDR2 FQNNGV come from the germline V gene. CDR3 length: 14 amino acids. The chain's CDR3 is CASSLGAGDYGYTF. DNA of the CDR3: TGTGCCAGCAGCTTAGGGGCGGGGGACTATGGCTACACCTTC.

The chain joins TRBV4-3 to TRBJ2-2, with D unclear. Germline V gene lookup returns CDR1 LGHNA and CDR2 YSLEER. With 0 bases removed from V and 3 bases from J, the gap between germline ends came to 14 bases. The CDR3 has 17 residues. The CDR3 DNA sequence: TGCGCCAGCAGCCAAGATGGACCCCCCACGTACACCGGGGAGCTGTTTTTT. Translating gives CASSQDGPPTYTGELFF.

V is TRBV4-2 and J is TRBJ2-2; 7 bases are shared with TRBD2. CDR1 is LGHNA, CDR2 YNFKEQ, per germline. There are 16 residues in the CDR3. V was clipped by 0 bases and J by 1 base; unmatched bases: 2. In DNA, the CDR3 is TGTGCCAGCAGCCAAGAGGCTAGCGGGAACACCGGGGAGCTGTTTTTT. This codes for CASSQEASGNTGELFF.

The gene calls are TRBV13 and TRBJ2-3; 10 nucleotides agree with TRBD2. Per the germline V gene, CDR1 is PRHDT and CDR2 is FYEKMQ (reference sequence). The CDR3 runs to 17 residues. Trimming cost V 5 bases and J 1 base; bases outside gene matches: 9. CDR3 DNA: TGTGCCAGCAGCCCTACCGGGACTAGCGAACGCACAGATACGCAGTATTTT. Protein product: CASSPTGTSERTDTQYF. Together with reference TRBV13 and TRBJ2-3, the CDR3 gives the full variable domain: AAGVIQSPRHLIKEKRETATLKCYPIPRHDTVYWYQQGPGQDPQFLISFYEKMQSDKGSIPDRFSAQQFSDYHSELNMSSLELGDSALYFCASSPTGTSERTDTQYFGPGTRLTVL.

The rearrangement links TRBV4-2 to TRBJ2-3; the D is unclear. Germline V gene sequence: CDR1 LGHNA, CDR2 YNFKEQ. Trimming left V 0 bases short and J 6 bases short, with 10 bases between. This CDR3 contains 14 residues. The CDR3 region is CASSQDRRWDTQYF. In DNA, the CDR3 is TGTGCCAGCAGCCAAGACAGGCGATGGGATACGCAGTATTTT.

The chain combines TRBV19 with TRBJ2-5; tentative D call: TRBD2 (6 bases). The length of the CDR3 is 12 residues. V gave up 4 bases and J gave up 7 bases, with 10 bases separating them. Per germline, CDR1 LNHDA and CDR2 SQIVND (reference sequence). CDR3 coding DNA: TGTGCCAGTAGTACTAGCGTCGGGACCCAGTACTTC. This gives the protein CASSTSVGTQYF.

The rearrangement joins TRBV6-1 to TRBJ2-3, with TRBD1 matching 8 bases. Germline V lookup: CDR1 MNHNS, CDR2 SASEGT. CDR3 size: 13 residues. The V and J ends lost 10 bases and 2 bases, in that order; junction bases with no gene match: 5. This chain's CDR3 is CATRDRNTDTQYF. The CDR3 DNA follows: TGTGCCACCCGGGACAGGAACACAGATACGCAGTATTTT.

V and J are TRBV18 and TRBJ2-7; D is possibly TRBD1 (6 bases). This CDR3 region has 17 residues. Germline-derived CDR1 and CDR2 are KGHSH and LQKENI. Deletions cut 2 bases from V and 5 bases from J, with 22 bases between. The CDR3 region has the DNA TGTGCCAGCTCACCAGCAGTCGGGGACACCCAAGGGAACGAGCAGTACTTC. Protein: CASSPAVGDTQGNEQYF. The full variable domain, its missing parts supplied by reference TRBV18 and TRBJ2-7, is NAGVMQNPRHLVRRRGQEARLRCSPMKGHSHVYWYRQLPEEGLKFMVYLQKENIIDESGMPKERFSAEFPKEGPSILRIQQVVRGDSAAYFCASSPAVGDTQGNEQYFGPGTRLTVT.

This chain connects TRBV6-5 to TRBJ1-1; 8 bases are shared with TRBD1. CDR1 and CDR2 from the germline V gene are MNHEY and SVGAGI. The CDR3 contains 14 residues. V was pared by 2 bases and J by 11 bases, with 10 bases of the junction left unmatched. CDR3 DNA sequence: TGTGCCAGCAGTTACGCCGGGACAGGCGGCTGGGCTTTCTTT. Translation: CASSYAGTGGWAFF.

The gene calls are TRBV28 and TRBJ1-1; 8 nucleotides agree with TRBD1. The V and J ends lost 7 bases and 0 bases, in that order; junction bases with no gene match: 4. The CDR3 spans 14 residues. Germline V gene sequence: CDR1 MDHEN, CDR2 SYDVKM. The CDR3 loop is CASKTGGMNTEAFF. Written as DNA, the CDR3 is TGTGCCAGCAAAACAGGGGGAATGAACACTGAAGCTTTCTTT.

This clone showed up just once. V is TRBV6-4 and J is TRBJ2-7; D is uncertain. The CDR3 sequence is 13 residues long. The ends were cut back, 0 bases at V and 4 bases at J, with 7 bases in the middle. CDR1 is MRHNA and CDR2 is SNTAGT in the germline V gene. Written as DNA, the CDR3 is TGTGCCAGCAGTGACTCGGTAGTGTACGAGCAGTACTTC. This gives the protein CASSDSVVYEQYF.

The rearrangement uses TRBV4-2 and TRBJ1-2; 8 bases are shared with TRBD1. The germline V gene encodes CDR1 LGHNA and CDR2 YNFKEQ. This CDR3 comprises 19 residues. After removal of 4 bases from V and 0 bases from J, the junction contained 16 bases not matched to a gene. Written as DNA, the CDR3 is TGTGCCAGCAGCCCCAGGGGGAGACAGGGGCGGGAAGCTAACTATGGCTACACCTTC. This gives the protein CASSPRGRQGREANYGYTF.

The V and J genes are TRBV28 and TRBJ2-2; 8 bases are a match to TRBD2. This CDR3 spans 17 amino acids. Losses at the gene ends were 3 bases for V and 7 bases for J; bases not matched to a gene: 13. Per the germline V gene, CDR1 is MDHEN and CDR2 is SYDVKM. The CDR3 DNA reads TGTGCCAGCAGTTTTCTAAAGGTTAGCGGGATCGTCGGGGAGCTGTTTTTT. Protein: CASSFLKVSGIVGELFF. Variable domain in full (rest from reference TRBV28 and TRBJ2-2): DVKVTQSSRYLVKRTGEKVFLECVQDMDHENMFWYRQDPGLGLRLIYFSYDVKMKEKGDIPEGYSVSREKKERFSLILESASTNQTSMYLCASSFLKVSGIVGELFFGEGSRLTVL.

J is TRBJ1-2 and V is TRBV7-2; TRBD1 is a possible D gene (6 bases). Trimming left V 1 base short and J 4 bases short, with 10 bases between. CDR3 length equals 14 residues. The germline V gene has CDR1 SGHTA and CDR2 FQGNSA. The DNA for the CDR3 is TGTGCCAGCAGCTTAGACAGGGACTCCTATGGCTACACCTTC. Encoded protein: CASSLDRDSYGYTF. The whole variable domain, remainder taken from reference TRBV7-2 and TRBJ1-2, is GAGVSQSPSNKVTEKGKDVELRCDPISGHTALYWYRQSLGQGLEFLIYFQGNSAPDKSGLPSDRFSAERTGGSVSTLTIQRTQQEDSAVYLCASSLDRDSYGYTFGSGTRLTVV.

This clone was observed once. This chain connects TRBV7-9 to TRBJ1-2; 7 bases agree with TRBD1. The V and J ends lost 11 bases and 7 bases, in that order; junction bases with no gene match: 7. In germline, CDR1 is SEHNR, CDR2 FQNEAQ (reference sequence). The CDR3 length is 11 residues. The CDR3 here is CALGTEGGYTF. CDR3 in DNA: TGTGCCCTCGGGACAGAAGGTGGCTACACCTTC.

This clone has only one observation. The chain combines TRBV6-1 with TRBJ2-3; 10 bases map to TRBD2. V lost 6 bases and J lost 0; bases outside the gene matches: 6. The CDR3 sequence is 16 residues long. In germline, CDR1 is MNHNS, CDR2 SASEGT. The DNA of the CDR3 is TGTGCCAGCAGGGAAAGACTAGCGGGCAGCACAGATACGCAGTATTTT. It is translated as CASRERLAGSTDTQYF.

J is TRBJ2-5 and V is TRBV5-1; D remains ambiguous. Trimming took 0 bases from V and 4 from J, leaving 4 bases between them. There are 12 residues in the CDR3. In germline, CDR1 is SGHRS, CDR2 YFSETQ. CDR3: CASSLEGETQYF. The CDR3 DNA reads TGCGCCAGCAGCTTGGAGGGAGAGACCCAGTACTTC.

CDR3 sequence: CASSLSSGSVNEQFF. In DNA form, the CDR3 reads TGCGCCAGCAGCTTATCTAGCGGGAGTGTAAATGAGCAGTTCTTC. The chain links TRBV5-1 to TRBJ2-1; 10 bases line up with TRBD2. The J segment lost 7 bases and the V segment lost 2 bases, leaving 6 bases of the junction unmatched. Germline V gene lookup returns CDR1 SGHRS and CDR2 YFSETQ. This CDR3 contains 15 residues.

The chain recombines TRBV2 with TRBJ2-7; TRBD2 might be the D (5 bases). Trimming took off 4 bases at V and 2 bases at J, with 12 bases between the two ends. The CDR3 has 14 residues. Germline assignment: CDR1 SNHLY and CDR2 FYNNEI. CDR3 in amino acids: CASSGPADPYEQYF. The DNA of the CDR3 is TGTGCCAGCAGTGGCCCAGCGGACCCCTACGAGCAGTACTTC.

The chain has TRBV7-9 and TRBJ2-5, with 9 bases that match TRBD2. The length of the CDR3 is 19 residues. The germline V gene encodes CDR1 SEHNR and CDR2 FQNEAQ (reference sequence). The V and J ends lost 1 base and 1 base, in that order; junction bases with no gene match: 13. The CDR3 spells CASSLGSSGTRGFQETQYF. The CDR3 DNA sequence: TGTGCCAGCAGCTTAGGTTCTAGCGGGACCCGAGGGTTCCAAGAGACCCAGTACTTC.

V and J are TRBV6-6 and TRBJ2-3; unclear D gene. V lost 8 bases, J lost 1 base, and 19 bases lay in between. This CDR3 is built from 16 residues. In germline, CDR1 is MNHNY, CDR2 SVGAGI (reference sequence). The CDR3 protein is CASALRARVGTDTQYF. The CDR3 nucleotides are TGTGCCAGCGCCCTCCGCGCTAGGGTTGGCACAGATACGCAGTATTTT.

CDR3 residues: CASSYSRGNYYGYTF. In DNA, the CDR3 is TGTGCCAGCAGTTACTCTCGGGGTAACTACTATGGCTACACCTTC. The V gene is TRBV6-5, the J gene TRBJ1-2, with D unclear. The CDR3 runs 15 residues. The V end lost 0 bases, the J end lost 3 bases, and 11 bases lay between the germline ends. Germline V gives CDR1 MNHEY, CDR2 SVGAGI.